The rows below give T cell receptor beta chains drawn from one sample of a study of metastatic and nonmetastatic thyroid tumors. MiXCR re-clonotyped the PCR reads for TCRdb. The sample holds 30,000 to 40,000 clones, about 24% seen once. The sample consisted of blood. The receptor source for this set is a female donor with papillary thyroid cancer or a benign thyroid nodule (not recorded which). Some clones in this sample may be carry-over from other donors' samples. The CDR3 runs from the conserved cysteine through the conserved F or W. A D gene is named only where the DNA matches it firmly. Size tells how often a clone was seen (once, few, many) or the class of an expanded clone, and some rows leave it out.

clone_size: many
cdr3_length: 15
v_call: TRBV5-1
j_call: TRBJ2-5
d_call: NA
cdr3_nt: TGCGCCAGCAGCAGATCGGGGTCCGCACAAGAGACCCAGTACTTC
cdr3_aa: CASSRSGSAQETQYF

clone_size: NA
cdr3_length: 14
v_call: TRBV5-1
j_call: TRBJ2-1
d_call: NA
cdr3_nt: TGCGCCAGCAGCTTGAGTTCAGGCTACAATGAGCAGTTCTTC
cdr3_aa: CASSLSSGYNEQFF

clone_size: many
cdr3_length: 14
v_call: TRBV20-1
j_call: TRBJ2-7
d_call: NA
cdr3_nt: TGCAGTGCTAGAGGTGTCGCGGGAACCTACGAGCAGTACTTC
cdr3_aa: CSARGVAGTYEQYF

clone_size: many
cdr3_length: 14
v_call: TRBV2
j_call: TRBJ2-3
d_call: NA
cdr3_nt: TGTGCCAGCAGTGAAGGGGCAGGCACAGATACGCAGTATTTT
cdr3_aa: CASSEGAGTDTQYF

clone_size: many
cdr3_length: 13
v_call: TRBV7-2
j_call: TRBJ1-5
d_call: NA
cdr3_nt: TGTGCCAGCAGCGGGGGTTGGGATCAGCCCCAGCATTTT
cdr3_aa: CASSGGWDQPQHF

clone_size: NA
cdr3_length: 15
v_call: TRBV19
j_call: TRBJ2-2
d_call: TRBD2
cdr3_nt: TGTGCCAGTAGTATTCCCGGGAGGGGCACCGGGGAGCTGTTTTTT
cdr3_aa: CASSIPGRGTGELFF

clone_size: many
cdr3_length: 14
v_call: TRBV29-1
j_call: TRBJ2-7
d_call: NA
cdr3_nt: TGCAGCGTTGAGGGAGGGGTGACAGGGAACGAGCAGTACTTC
cdr3_aa: CSVEGGVTGNEQYF

clone_size: NA
cdr3_length: 18
v_call: TRBV30
j_call: TRBJ2-2
d_call: TRBD1
cdr3_nt: TGTGCCTGGATGATAAGAATCCGGGACAGGGGGCCGGCCGGGGAGCTGTTTTTT
cdr3_aa: CAWMIRIRDRGPAGELFF

clone_size: few
cdr3_length: 13
v_call: TRBV19
j_call: TRBJ1-2
d_call: NA
cdr3_nt: TGTGCCAGTAAATCCGGAATTGGGCGGGGCTACACCTTC
cdr3_aa: CASKSGIGRGYTF

clone_size: medium-sized
cdr3_length: 18
v_call: TRBV5-1
j_call: TRBJ1-2
d_call: TRBD1
cdr3_nt: TGCGCCAGCAGCCTCCGTCCCGGGACAGGGGGCAATAACTATGGCTACACCTTC
cdr3_aa: CASSLRPGTGGNNYGYTF

clone_size: medium-sized
cdr3_length: 16
v_call: TRBV6-5
j_call: TRBJ1-1
d_call: NA
cdr3_nt: TGTGCCAGCAGTTACTCGGGACGAAGTGGGAACACTGAAGCTTTCTTT
cdr3_aa: CASSYSGRSGNTEAFF

clone_size: few
cdr3_length: 12
v_call: TRBV12-3/TRBV12-4
j_call: TRBJ1-1
d_call: NA
cdr3_nt: TGTGCCAGCCTCCAGGACACTGTAGAAGCTTTCTTT
cdr3_aa: CASLQDTVEAFF

clone_size: medium-sized
cdr3_length: 13
v_call: TRBV6-1
j_call: TRBJ2-1
d_call: TRBD1
cdr3_nt: TGTGCCAGCAGTTGGGATGGACAGGGAGAGCAGTTCTTC
cdr3_aa: CASSWDGQGEQFF

clone_size: NA
cdr3_length: 13
v_call: TRBV9
j_call: TRBJ2-5
d_call: NA
cdr3_nt: TGTGCCAGCAGCGTAGACGGGCAAGAGACCCAGTACTTC
cdr3_aa: CASSVDGQETQYF

clone_size: many
cdr3_length: 13
v_call: TRBV7-9
j_call: TRBJ2-1
d_call: NA
cdr3_nt: TGTGCCAGCAGCTTTAGGGGGAGTGGTGAGCAGTTCTTC
cdr3_aa: CASSFRGSGEQFF

clone_size: medium-sized
cdr3_length: 14
v_call: TRBV6-1
j_call: TRBJ2-1
d_call: NA
cdr3_nt: TGTGCCAGCAGTTCCGGGTCCTGGGGGAATGAGCAGTTCTTC
cdr3_aa: CASSSGSWGNEQFF

clone_size: NA
cdr3_length: 11
v_call: TRBV30
j_call: TRBJ1-2
d_call: NA
cdr3_nt: TGTGCCTGGAGTGTACTGAGTGTCTACACCTTC
cdr3_aa: CAWSVLSVYTF

clone_size: many
cdr3_length: 11
v_call: TRBV2
j_call: TRBJ2-5
d_call: NA
cdr3_nt: TGTGCCAGCAGTCAGGAGTTGACCCAGTACTTC
cdr3_aa: CASSQELTQYF

clone_size: NA
cdr3_length: 19
v_call: TRBV14
j_call: TRBJ2-3
d_call: TRBD2
cdr3_nt: TGTGCCAGCAGCCAACCACACGGGACTAGAGGCTCTAGCACAGATACGCAGTATTTT
cdr3_aa: CASSQPHGTRGSSTDTQYF

clone_size: few
cdr3_length: 14
v_call: TRBV6-1
j_call: TRBJ2-2
d_call: NA
cdr3_nt: TGTGCCAGCAGTTGGGACACGAACACCGGGGAGCTGTTTTTT
cdr3_aa: CASSWDTNTGELFF

clone_size: NA
cdr3_length: 17
v_call: TRBV5-1
j_call: TRBJ2-1
d_call: TRBD1
cdr3_nt: TGTGCCAGCAGCCTCCAGGGAACAGGGGCTACCTACAATGAGCAGTTCTTC
cdr3_aa: CASSLQGTGATYNEQFF

clone_size: NA
cdr3_length: 13
v_call: TRBV5-5
j_call: TRBJ2-2
d_call: NA
cdr3_nt: TGTGCCAGCTTGTTGCTGGGGACCGGGGAGCTGTTTTTT
cdr3_aa: CASLLLGTGELFF

clone_size: many
cdr3_length: 16
v_call: TRBV29-1
j_call: TRBJ2-1
d_call: TRBD2
cdr3_nt: TGCAGCGTTGATCTTGTTGGGACTAGTTACAACAATGAGCAGTTCTTC
cdr3_aa: CSVDLVGTSYNNEQFF

clone_size: many
cdr3_length: 13
v_call: TRBV7-2
j_call: TRBJ1-1
d_call: NA
cdr3_nt: TGTGCCAGCAGCTTAGTAGGGAGCACTGAAGCTTTCTTT
cdr3_aa: CASSLVGSTEAFF

clone_size: many
cdr3_length: 13
v_call: TRBV4-3
j_call: TRBJ2-3
d_call: NA
cdr3_nt: TGCGCCAGCAGCCCCCGTGGGAGGCCTACGCAGTATTTT
cdr3_aa: CASSPRGRPTQYF

clone_size: many
cdr3_length: 15
v_call: TRBV19
j_call: TRBJ1-4
d_call: NA
cdr3_nt: TGTGCCAGTAGTATGAGGAGTGTAACTAATGAAAAACTGTTTTTT
cdr3_aa: CASSMRSVTNEKLFF

clone_size: many
cdr3_length: 14
v_call: TRBV19
j_call: TRBJ2-3
d_call: NA
cdr3_nt: TGTGCCAGTAACGCCGGGAGTGGCACAGATACGCAGTATTTT
cdr3_aa: CASNAGSGTDTQYF

clone_size: NA
cdr3_length: 13
v_call: TRBV7-6
j_call: TRBJ1-5
d_call: NA
cdr3_nt: TGTGCCAGCAGCGCGGGGGCGGGTCAGCCCCAGCATTTT
cdr3_aa: CASSAGAGQPQHF

clone_size: many
cdr3_length: 14
v_call: TRBV12-3/TRBV12-4
j_call: TRBJ2-1
d_call: TRBD1
cdr3_nt: TGTGCCAGCAGTCAGGGGGCGGTTTACAATGAGCAGTTCTTC
cdr3_aa: CASSQGAVYNEQFF

clone_size: NA
cdr3_length: 17
v_call: TRBV19
j_call: TRBJ2-1
d_call: TRBD2
cdr3_nt: TGTGCCAGTAGTATCGGGACTAGCGGGTTGTCCTACAATGAGCAGTTCTTC
cdr3_aa: CASSIGTSGLSYNEQFF

clone_size: NA
cdr3_length: 15
v_call: TRBV15
j_call: TRBJ2-1
d_call: NA
cdr3_nt: TGTGCCACCAGCATAGGGGAGAGCTCCTACAATGAGCAGTTCTTC
cdr3_aa: CATSIGESSYNEQFF

clone_size: NA
cdr3_length: 15
v_call: TRBV20-1
j_call: TRBJ2-1
d_call: TRBD2
cdr3_nt: TGCAGTGCTAGAGAGGGGACTAGCGGTAACAATGAGCAGTTCTTC
cdr3_aa: CSAREGTSGNNEQFF

clone_size: many
cdr3_length: 12
v_call: TRBV28
j_call: TRBJ1-1
d_call: NA
cdr3_nt: TGTGCCAGCAGTTCAGGGACCACTGAAGCTTTCTTT
cdr3_aa: CASSSGTTEAFF

clone_size: few
cdr3_length: 15
v_call: TRBV6-2/TRBV6-3
j_call: TRBJ2-3
d_call: TRBD2
cdr3_nt: TGTGCCAACCATCCGGGAGCGGGGGATATAAATAGGCAGTATTTT
cdr3_aa: CANHPGAGDINRQYF

clone_size: few
cdr3_length: 12
v_call: TRBV12-3/TRBV12-4
j_call: TRBJ1-1
d_call: NA
cdr3_nt: TGTGCCAGCAGTTTAGGTAACACTGAAGCTTTCTTT
cdr3_aa: CASSLGNTEAFF

clone_size: few
cdr3_length: 15
v_call: TRBV7-2
j_call: TRBJ2-1
d_call: NA
cdr3_nt: TGTGCCAGCAGCCTCTTGGACAGCTCCTACAATGAGCAGTTCTTC
cdr3_aa: CASSLLDSSYNEQFF

clone_size: NA
cdr3_length: 16
v_call: TRBV2
j_call: TRBJ1-1
d_call: NA
cdr3_nt: TGTGCCAGCAGTGAAGCGCTAGGGGTCAGGAACACTGAAGCTTTCTTT
cdr3_aa: CASSEALGVRNTEAFF

clone_size: NA
cdr3_length: 16
v_call: TRBV7-2
j_call: TRBJ2-1
d_call: NA
cdr3_nt: TGTGCCAGCAGCTTAGGCGCGGGACCATCCTACAATGAGCAGTTCTTC
cdr3_aa: CASSLGAGPSYNEQFF

clone_size: NA
cdr3_length: 15
v_call: TRBV20-1
j_call: TRBJ2-7
d_call: TRBD2
cdr3_nt: TGCAGTTCTAGAGAACTAGCGGGAGTGATATACGAGCAGTACTTC
cdr3_aa: CSSRELAGVIYEQYF

clone_size: few
cdr3_length: 15
v_call: TRBV2
j_call: TRBJ1-6
d_call: NA
cdr3_nt: TGTGCCAGTTCACAGGGAAGCTCCTATAATTCACCCCTCCACTTT
cdr3_aa: CASSQGSSYNSPLHF

clone_size: medium-sized
cdr3_length: 13
v_call: TRBV15
j_call: TRBJ2-7
d_call: TRBD1
cdr3_nt: TGTGCCACCAGAGGGACAGGGCTGGACGAGCAGTACTTC
cdr3_aa: CATRGTGLDEQYF

clone_size: medium-sized
cdr3_length: 17
v_call: TRBV6-1
j_call: TRBJ1-3
d_call: TRBD1
cdr3_nt: TGTGCCAGCAGTGAAGTCACAGGGGGCTTTTCTGGAAACACCATATATTTT
cdr3_aa: CASSEVTGGFSGNTIYF

clone_size: many
cdr3_length: 12
v_call: TRBV11-2
j_call: TRBJ2-2
d_call: NA
cdr3_nt: TGTGCCAGCAGCCCCGGGCTCGGGGAGCTGTTTTTT
cdr3_aa: CASSPGLGELFF

clone_size: NA
cdr3_length: 16
v_call: TRBV28
j_call: TRBJ2-6
d_call: TRBD1
cdr3_nt: TGTGCCAGCAGAGGGACAGGGCCCTCTGGGGCCAACGTCCTGACTTTC
cdr3_aa: CASRGTGPSGANVLTF

clone_size: medium-sized
cdr3_length: 16
v_call: TRBV5-8
j_call: TRBJ1-6
d_call: TRBD1
cdr3_nt: TGTGCCAGCAGCCCCATGACAGGGGGCGCGTGGTCACCCCTCCACTTT
cdr3_aa: CASSPMTGGAWSPLHF

clone_size: few
cdr3_length: 14
v_call: TRBV11-2
j_call: TRBJ2-2
d_call: NA
cdr3_nt: TGTGCCAGCAGCTTGAGAGGGTACACCTGGGAGCTGCTTTTT
cdr3_aa: CASSLRGYTWELLF